This T cell receptor (beta chain) comes out of a study of blood T cell repertoires in COVID-19. Sequenced by immunoSEQ multiplex PCR; TCRdb stores in-frame clones only, minus some. This table has around 230,000 clones, roughly nine tenths appearing once. The CDR3 extends over 17 amino acids. CDR1 MGHRA and CDR2 YSYEKL come from the germline V gene. V was pared by 0 bases and J by 1 base, with 13 bases between. Sequencing was performed on peripheral blood. The gene calls are TRBV4-1 and TRBJ2-4; D may be TRBD2 (6 bases). The sequence was obtained from a man between 60 and 70 years old who had recovered from COVID-19. Written as DNA, the CDR3 is TGCGCCAGCAGCCAAGAGCCCGGACGGGGGGCCAAAAACATTCAGTACTTC. It is translated as CASSQEPGRGAKNIQYF.